This T cell receptor beta chain stems from a study of blood T cell repertoires in COVID-19. In the original workflow: Using reference gene primer amplification, nucleated cell counts were estimated. Sequenced by immunoSEQ multiplex PCR; TCRdb stores in-frame clones only, minus some. Clone size and the V and J calls come from that table; the DNA yielded D and trimming. The top ten hold about 5.9% of the sample, which has about 240,000 clones, approximately 87% seen once. J lost 1 base, V lost 2 bases, and 2 bases had no gene match. Germline V CDR1 and CDR2: SGHAT, FQNNGV. The CDR3 is made up of 15 amino acids.

This rearrangement joins TRBV11-2 to TRBJ1-5, with 7 nucleotides matching TRBD1. The sample consisted of peripheral blood. The clonotype originates from a man aged 60 to 69 with acute or convalescent COVID-19. The CDR3 bases are TGTGCCAGCAGCTTAACACAGGGGAGCAATCAGCCCCAGCATTTT. Its protein product is CASSLTQGSNQPQHF. The full variable domain, in which reference TRBV11-2 and TRBJ1-5 provide the parts outside the CDR3, is EAGVAQSPRYKIIEKRQSVAFWCNPISGHATLYWYQQILGQGPKLLIQFQNNGVVDDSQLPKDRFSAERLKGVDSTLKIQPAKLEDSAVYLCASSLTQGSNQPQHFGDGTRLSIL.